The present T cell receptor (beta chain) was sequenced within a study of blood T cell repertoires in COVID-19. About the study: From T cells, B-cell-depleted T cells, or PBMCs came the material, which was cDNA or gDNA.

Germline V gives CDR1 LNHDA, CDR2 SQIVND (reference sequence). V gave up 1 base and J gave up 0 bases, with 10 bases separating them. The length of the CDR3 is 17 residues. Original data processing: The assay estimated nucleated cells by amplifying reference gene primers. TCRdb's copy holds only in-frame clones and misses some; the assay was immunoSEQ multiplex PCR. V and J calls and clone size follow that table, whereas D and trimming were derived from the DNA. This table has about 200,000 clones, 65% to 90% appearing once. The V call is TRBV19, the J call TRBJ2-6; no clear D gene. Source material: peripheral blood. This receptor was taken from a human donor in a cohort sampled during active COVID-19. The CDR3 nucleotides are TGTGCCAGTAGTATAGTACGGTCCCGCTCTGGGGCCAACGTCCTGACTTTC. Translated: CASSIVRSRSGANVLTF.